These T cell receptor beta chains were read from a single sample in a study of healthy donors' naive CD4 and CD8 T cells. TCRdb ran MiXCR on the reads and lists one entry per CDR3 protein. This table has approximately 180,000 distinct CDR3 sequences, 65% to 75% appearing once. The sequencing sample was made of naive CD4+ and CD8+ T cells sorted from blood, pooled from several donors. Source of these receptors: a pool of human donors in good health; the sample pools cells from several healthy donors. Each CDR3 is given with its conserved first and last residue. The D gene is left open where the match is weak. Some rows have no size entry. The others give once, few or many, or a class for an expanded clone.

CAVGENTEAFF,TGTGCCGTCGGAGAGAACACTGAAGCTTTCTTT,-,TRBJ1-1,-,TRBV10-3
CSVPGHLTDTQYF,TGCAGCGTCCCGGGACATTTGACAGATACGCAGTATTTT,-,TRBJ2-3,-,TRBV29-1
CASSLGQGSSSYNEQFF,TGTGCCAGCAGCTTAGGTCAAGGGAGCAGCTCCTACAATGAGCAGTTCTTC,-,TRBJ2-1,-,TRBV7-8
CRTAGPKKEDTEAFF,TGCAGAACTGCGGGACCGAAAAAAGAGGACACTGAAGCTTTCTTT,-,TRBJ1-1,-,TRBV29-1
CASSGRRRVNTEAFF,TGTGCCAGCAGCGGAAGACGACGGGTGAACACTGAAGCTTTCTTT,-,TRBJ1-1,-,TRBV11-2
CAISEPLGTSHYEQYF,TGTGCCATCAGTGAACCCCTGGGGACAAGCCACTACGAGCAGTACTTC,-,TRBJ2-7,-,TRBV27
CASSMEGRGLSYEQYF,TGTGCCAGTAGTATGGAAGGCAGGGGGCTCTCCTACGAGCAGTACTTC,TRBD1,TRBJ2-7,-,TRBV19
CASSLFAQGRTNYGYTF,TGCGCCAGCAGCTTGTTCGCCCAGGGGCGGACTAACTATGGCTACACCTTC,-,TRBJ1-2,-,TRBV5-1
CASSLVMRGSEQYF,TGTGCCAGCAGCTTGGTTATGCGGGGTAGCGAGCAGTACTTC,-,TRBJ2-7,once,TRBV5-5
CASSPRTVDQTQYF,TGTGCCAGTAGTCCTCGGACCGTGGACCAGACCCAGTACTTC,-,TRBJ2-5,-,TRBV19
CASSSPGAMYSSYNSPLHF,TGTGCCAGCAGTTCCCCGGGGGCCATGTATAGCTCCTATAATTCACCCCTCCACTTT,-,TRBJ1-6,few,TRBV27
CASSYSGLELNTEAFF,TGTGCCAGCAGTTACTCCGGATTAGAATTGAACACTGAAGCTTTCTTT,-,TRBJ1-1,-,TRBV6-2/TRBV6-3
CSVGQGLDTEAFF,TGCAGCGTTGGACAGGGGCTGGACACTGAAGCTTTCTTT,TRBD1,TRBJ1-1,few,TRBV29-1
CASSLEGWSYGYTF,TGTGCCAGCAGTCTAGAGGGGTGGAGCTATGGCTACACCTTC,-,TRBJ1-2,-,TRBV6-1
CASSYNTGSSGNTIYF,TGTGCCAGCAGCTACAATACAGGGTCATCTGGAAACACCATATATTTT,-,TRBJ1-3,-,TRBV13
CASNIQGGGTEAFF,TGTGCCAGCAACATCCAGGGGGGAGGCACTGAAGCTTTCTTT,TRBD1,TRBJ1-1,-,TRBV6-5
CASSSGTSGSYNEQFF,TGCGCCAGCAGCTCTGGGACTAGCGGGAGTTACAATGAGCAGTTCTTC,TRBD2,TRBJ2-1,-,TRBV5-1
CASSPGPEQFF,TGTGCCAGCAGCCCAGGGCCAGAGCAGTTCTTC,-,TRBJ2-1,few,TRBV14
CSVDTLGETQYF,TGCAGCGTTGACACCCTCGGGGAGACCCAGTACTTC,-,TRBJ2-5,-,TRBV29-1
CASRDGRGASSYNEQFF,TGTGCCAGTAGGGACGGGAGGGGCGCTAGCTCCTACAATGAGCAGTTCTTC,TRBD2,TRBJ2-1,-,TRBV19
CASSLQKIMNTEAFF,TGTGCCAGCAGCCTGCAAAAGATCATGAACACTGAAGCTTTCTTT,-,TRBJ1-1,-,TRBV5-5
CASSYGTGRYEQYF,TGTGCCAGCAGTTACGGGACAGGGCGCTACGAGCAGTACTTC,TRBD1,TRBJ2-7,-,TRBV6-5
CASSLWDRLSPQHF,TGTGCCAGCAGCTTGTGGGACAGACTTTCTCCCCAGCATTTT,TRBD1,TRBJ1-5,-,TRBV5-5
CATSRDQGLSSPLHF,TGTGCCACCAGCAGAGATCAGGGCCTGAGTTCACCCCTCCACTTT,-,TRBJ1-6,few,TRBV15
CASSIKGQGNQPQHF,TGTGCCAGTAGTATAAAGGGACAGGGGAATCAGCCCCAGCATTTT,TRBD1,TRBJ1-5,-,TRBV19
CSATGQGFIEQFF,TGCAGTGCAACGGGACAGGGTTTCATTGAGCAGTTCTTC,TRBD1,TRBJ2-1,-,TRBV20-1
CASSYEGTSGSYEQYF,TGTGCCAGCAGCTACGAAGGGACTAGCGGGAGCTACGAGCAGTACTTC,TRBD2,TRBJ2-7,-,TRBV5-4
CASSYSSSSVSSYNEQFF,TGTGCCAGCAGTTACTCGTCTAGTTCCGTGAGCTCCTACAATGAGCAGTTCTTC,-,TRBJ2-1,-,TRBV6-5
CASTQGPMNTEAFF,TGTGCCAGCACCCAGGGTCCGATGAACACTGAAGCTTTCTTT,-,TRBJ1-1,-,TRBV5-6
CATSREGADVPFGYTF,TGTGCCACCAGCAGAGAAGGTGCGGACGTACCGTTTGGCTACACCTTC,-,TRBJ1-2,-,TRBV15
CAWSVRWRLMNTEAFF,TGTGCCTGGAGTGTTCGGTGGCGGCTCATGAACACTGAAGCTTTCTTT,-,TRBJ1-1,-,TRBV30
CASSYYAGAPYEQYF,TGTGCCAGCAGTTACTACGCGGGAGCCCCCTACGAGCAGTACTTC,TRBD2,TRBJ2-7,-,TRBV6-6
CASSTLDPSTDTQYF,TGCGCCAGCAGCACCCTAGATCCTAGCACAGATACGCAGTATTTT,-,TRBJ2-3,-,TRBV5-1
CSASGGRYGYTF,TGCAGCGCCTCCGGCGGGAGGTATGGCTACACCTTC,-,TRBJ1-2,-,TRBV29-1
CSVKTISSYEQYF,TGCAGCGTTAAAACTATTTCTTCCTACGAGCAGTACTTC,-,TRBJ2-7,-,TRBV29-1
CSVGSAQFSSYNEQFF,TGCAGCGTTGGTAGTGCGCAGTTCAGCTCCTACAATGAGCAGTTCTTC,-,TRBJ2-1,-,TRBV29-1
CASSIGFRRTYNEQFF,TGTGCCAGTAGTATAGGTTTCAGGAGAACCTACAATGAGCAGTTCTTC,-,TRBJ2-1,-,TRBV19